Shown below are 21 T cell receptor beta chains from a single sample sequenced in a study of a mutant IDH1 vaccine in newly diagnosed glioma. Time point here: week 47, end of study. Every vaccination contained 300 ug of the mutant IDH1 20-mer peptide and was paired with topical imiquimod. The repertoire was sequenced with immunoSEQ multiplex PCR; TCRdb's copy has only in-frame clones and lacks some. The sample has roughly 46,000 clones, 84% seen once. These receptors lack a known antigen. The sample in question was PBMCs, obtained from a glioma patient whose treatment included an IDH1 peptide vaccine. These receptors were obtained from a woman in her twenties or thirties with glioma. Some clones in this sample may be carry-over from other donors' samples.

V usage is TRBV5-6 and J usage is TRBJ1-3; 7 bases are shared with TRBD1. The V gene end was trimmed by 5 bases and the J gene end by 9 bases; junction bases not matched to a gene: 11. Germline values: CDR1 SGHDT, CDR2 YYEEEE. The CDR3 consists of 14 residues. CDR3 amino acids: CASRGGQAEPTIYF. Written as DNA, the CDR3 is TGTGCCAGCAGGGGAGGACAGGCTGAACCCACCATATATTTT.

The DNA for the CDR3 is TGTGCCAGCAGCTTGTCGAGAACTAGCGGGGGGTCCTACGAGCAGTACTTC. Amino acid sequence: CASSLSRTSGGSYEQYF. This chain joins TRBV5-4 and TRBJ2-7; 12 bases match TRBD2. The CDR3 contains 17 residues. V shed 1 base, J shed 1 base, and the junction held 6 bases outside the gene matches. CDR1 and CDR2 (germline): SGHNT, YYREEE (reference sequence).

The rearrangement uses TRBV13 and TRBJ2-1; D call uncertain. V was cut by 3 bases and J by 5 bases, with 5 bases left in between. Germline V gene sequence: CDR1 PRHDT, CDR2 FYEKMQ (reference sequence). The CDR3 covers 12 residues. Here the CDR3 DNA reads TGTGCCAGCAGCTTTAACGACAATGAGCAGTTCTTC. Translated, it gives CASSFNDNEQFF.

This chain joins TRBV9 and TRBJ2-1, with 11 nucleotides matching TRBD2. The V gene end was trimmed by 0 bases and the J gene end by 1 base; junction bases not matched to a gene: 12. The CDR3 runs to 20 residues. The germline V gene encodes CDR1 SGDLS and CDR2 YYNGEE. CDR3 nucleotide sequence: TGTGCCAGCAGCGTAGCTCTGGTAGCGGGAGGGCCGTGGTCCTACAATGAGCAGTTCTTC. Protein sequence: CASSVALVAGGPWSYNEQFF.

The chain employs TRBV4-1 and TRBJ2-7; D possibly corresponds to TRBD2 (8 bases). V shed 4 bases and J shed 1 base, with 14 bases lying between them. The germline V gene has CDR1 MGHRA and CDR2 YSYEKL. The CDR3 length is 15 residues. The CDR3 sequence is CASSRGGTVSYEQYF. The DNA for the CDR3 is TGCGCCAGCAGCCGCGGGGGGACAGTATCCTACGAGCAGTACTTC.

The chain has TRBV2 and TRBJ2-5; TRBD1 is a possible D gene (7 bases). CDR1 SNHLY and CDR2 FYNNEI come from the germline V gene. The CDR3 extends over 12 amino acids. The V end lost 6 bases, the J end lost 5 bases, and 10 bases lay between the germline ends. CDR3 residues: CASRTGRETQYF. CDR3 nucleotides: TGTGCCAGCAGGACAGGGAGGGAGACCCAGTACTTC.

V usage is TRBV11-2 and J usage is TRBJ2-1, with TRBD2 identical over 10 bases. The CDR3 runs to 13 residues. Looked up from germline, CDR1 is SGHAT and CDR2 is FQNNGV. V was pared by 4 bases and J by 7 bases, with 1 base of the junction left unmatched. CDR3 nucleotide sequence: TGTGCCAGCAGCTCGACTAGCGGGAATGAGCAGTTCTTC. Its translation: CASSSTSGNEQFF.

Only one count was recorded for this clone. V and J are TRBV28 and TRBJ1-1; D gene unclear. The CDR3 totals 15 residues. CDR1 is MDHEN, CDR2 SYDVKM, per germline. V shed 3 bases and J shed 1 base, with 12 bases lying between them. DNA for the CDR3: TGTGCCAGCAGTTTCCTCGGTACAGCGAACACTGAAGCTTTCTTT. Protein sequence: CASSFLGTANTEAFF.

This rearrangement joins TRBV18 to TRBJ1-2; TRBD1 is a possible D gene (5 bases). The CDR3 is made up of 12 amino acids. The germline CDR1 and CDR2 sequences are KGHSH and LQKENI. Trimming removed 3 bases from V and 6 bases from J, with 8 bases in between. In nucleotides, the CDR3 is TGTGCCAGCTCACCTGCAGGGAATGGCTACACCTTC. It specifies CASSPAGNGYTF. The full variable domain, rest sourced from reference TRBV18 and TRBJ1-2, is NAGVMQNPRHLVRRRGQEARLRCSPMKGHSHVYWYRQLPEEGLKFMVYLQKENIIDESGMPKERFSAEFPKEGPSILRIQQVVRGDSAAYFCASSPAGNGYTFGSGTRLTVV.

V usage is TRBV2 and J usage is TRBJ2-1; TRBD2 aligns across 8 bases. Germline CDR1 SNHLY, CDR2 FYNNEI. This CDR3 spans 11 amino acids. Unmatched junction bases numbered 3, after V lost 8 bases and J lost 9 bases. DNA of the CDR3: TGTGCCAGCCAGCGGGAGTTTGAGCAGTTCTTC. Translation gives CASQREFEQFF.

V gene TRBV6-1 combines with J gene TRBJ1-2, with 7 bases lining up with TRBD1. Unmatched junction bases numbered 13, after V lost 7 bases and J lost 5 bases. CDR1 is MNHNS and CDR2 is SASEGT in the germline V gene. The CDR3 runs 15 residues. The CDR3 DNA sequence: TGTGCCAGCAATCTAAGTGGGACAGCACTTTATGGCTACACCTTC. Its protein is CASNLSGTALYGYTF.

This sequence joins TRBV7-9 and TRBJ2-1, with a weak D call TRBD2 (6 bases). The CDR3 contains 15 residues. Looked up from germline, CDR1 is SEHNR and CDR2 is FQNEAQ (reference sequence). The V end lost 1 base, the J end lost 7 bases, and 14 bases lay between the germline ends. The CDR3 sequence is CASSLGLAFVNEQFF. CDR3 sequence (DNA): TGTGCCAGCAGCTTAGGGCTAGCGTTTGTTAATGAGCAGTTCTTC.

The rearrangement uses TRBV5-1 and TRBJ2-5; 7 bases align to TRBD1. V trimming: 4 bases; J trimming: 5 bases; junction bases outside the gene matches: 14. The CDR3 length is 16 residues. Per the germline V gene, CDR1 is SGHRS and CDR2 is YFSETQ. CDR3 loop: CASSPDDRALRETQYF. The CDR3 DNA sequence: TGCGCCAGCAGCCCGGATGACAGGGCCCTAAGGGAGACCCAGTACTTC.

This clone occurred a few times. V and J are TRBV28 and TRBJ1-5, with TRBD1 matching 8 bases. The CDR3 has 15 amino acids. Germline trimming cut 4 bases from V and 2 bases from J; bases unmatched to any gene: 4. CDR1 and CDR2 (germline): MDHEN, SYDVKM. The CDR3 is CASSSGGFGNQPQHF. As DNA, the CDR3 is TGTGCCAGCAGTTCAGGGGGCTTTGGCAATCAGCCCCAGCATTTT.

V and J are TRBV19 and TRBJ2-1; D unresolved. V was cut by 7 bases and J by 0 bases, with 13 bases left in between. Germline V gene lookup returns CDR1 LNHDA and CDR2 SQIVND (reference sequence). The CDR3 length is 15 residues. CDR3 nucleotides: TGTGCCAGTACCTCCGGGCCGAGCTCCTACAATGAGCAGTTCTTC. Residues: CASTSGPSSYNEQFF.

The rearrangement joins TRBV14 to TRBJ2-5; TRBD2 matches at 8 bases. V dropped 4 bases and J dropped 4; count of bases not matched to a gene: 11. CDR3 length: 16 residues. The germline gives CDR1 SGHDN, CDR2 FVKESK. The CDR3 region is CASSPPLAESRETQYF. DNA of the CDR3: TGTGCCAGCAGCCCTCCACTAGCGGAGTCCAGAGAGACCCAGTACTTC.

The CDR3 DNA follows: TGTGCCAGCAGCTTCGTCATCTCTGGGGGTGGCTACACCTTC. This codes for CASSFVISGGGYTF. The chain uses TRBV5-6 and TRBJ1-2, with D possibly TRBD1 on 5 matching bases. Germline CDR1 SGHDT, CDR2 YYEEEE. The V end lost 2 bases, the J end lost 7 bases, and 15 bases lay between the germline ends. This CDR3 has 14 amino acids.

The rearrangement uses TRBV10-3 and TRBJ2-3; TRBD1 aligns across 7 bases. This CDR3 region has 13 residues. After removal of 11 bases from V and 1 base from J, the junction contained 6 bases not matched to a gene. The V gene's germline CDR1 is ENHRY and CDR2 SYGVKD. This CDR3 reads CAPGTDCTDTQYF. DNA of the CDR3: TGTGCCCCCGGGACAGACTGCACAGATACGCAGTATTTT.

The J gene is TRBJ1-2, the V gene TRBV5-4; 10 bases are a match to TRBD1. In germline, CDR1 is SGHNT, CDR2 YYREEE (reference sequence). The CDR3 extends over 15 amino acids. V dropped 6 bases and J dropped 1; count of bases not matched to a gene: 6. DNA for the CDR3: TGTGCCAGCAATAACGGGGACAGGGGTAACTATGGCTACACCTTC. Protein product: CASNNGDRGNYGYTF.

V is TRBV19 and J is TRBJ2-1; D might be TRBD1 (5 bases). Trimming took off 7 bases at V and 6 bases at J, with 10 bases between the two ends. Per the germline V gene, CDR1 is LNHDA and CDR2 is SQIVND (reference sequence). The CDR3 is made up of 12 amino acids. Written as DNA, the CDR3 is TGTGCCAGTAACACTGACAGCAATGAGCAGTTCTTC. The encoded protein is CASNTDSNEQFF. Together with reference TRBV19 and TRBJ2-1, the CDR3 gives the full variable domain: DGGITQSPKYLFRKEGQNVTLSCEQNLNHDAMYWYRQDPGQGLRLIYYSQIVNDFQKGDIAEGYSVSREKKESFPLTVTSAQKNPTAFYLCASNTDSNEQFFGPGTRLTVL.

This clone has only a few counts. The sample contains more than one DNA sequence encoding this CDR3. This chain joins TRBV7-2 and TRBJ1-1, with a weak D call TRBD1 (6 bases). CDR3 size: 13 residues. V lost 4 bases to trimming and J lost 7 bases, with 13 bases between them. CDR1 and CDR2 (germline): SGHTA, FQGNSA. The CDR3 loop reads CASSSGGRGEAFF. CDR3 DNA: TGTGCCAGCAGCTCGGGGGGGCGAGGTGAAGCTTTCTTT.